This TCR beta chain comes out of a study of T cell repertoires in cytomegalovirus infection. The CDR3 length is 13 residues. V dropped 1 base and J dropped 5 bases, with 10 bases sitting between them. Germline V CDR1 and CDR2: SGHDT, YYEEEE. MiXCR, run by TCRdb on the reads, gives a single entry per CDR3 protein. The data show hundreds of thousands of distinct CDR3 sequences, with about 40% seen just once and roughly 2.9% held by the top ten. The rearrangement links TRBV5-6 to TRBJ2-7, with D maybe TRBD2 (6 bases). The receptor was derived from a human donor in good health (CMV status not recorded). Some clones in this sample may be carry-over from other donors' samples. Sequencing was carried out using PBMCs. In nucleotides, the CDR3 is TGTGCCAGCAGCTTGTGGAGGGTACACGAGCAGTACTTC. Translation: CASSLWRVHEQYF.